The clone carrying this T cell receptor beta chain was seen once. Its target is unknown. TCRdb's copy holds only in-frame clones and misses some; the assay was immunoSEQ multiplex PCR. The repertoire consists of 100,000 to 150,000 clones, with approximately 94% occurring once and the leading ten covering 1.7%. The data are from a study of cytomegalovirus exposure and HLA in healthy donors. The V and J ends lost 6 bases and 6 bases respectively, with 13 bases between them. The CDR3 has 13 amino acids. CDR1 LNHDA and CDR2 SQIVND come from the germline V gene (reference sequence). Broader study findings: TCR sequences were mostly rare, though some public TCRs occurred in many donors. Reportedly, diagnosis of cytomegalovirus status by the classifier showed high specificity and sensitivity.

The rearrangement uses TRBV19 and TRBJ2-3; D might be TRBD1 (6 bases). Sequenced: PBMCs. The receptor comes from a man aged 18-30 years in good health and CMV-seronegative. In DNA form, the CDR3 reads TGTGCCAGTAGCCCCAGGGGTAGGGATACGCAGTATTTT. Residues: CASSPRGRDTQYF.